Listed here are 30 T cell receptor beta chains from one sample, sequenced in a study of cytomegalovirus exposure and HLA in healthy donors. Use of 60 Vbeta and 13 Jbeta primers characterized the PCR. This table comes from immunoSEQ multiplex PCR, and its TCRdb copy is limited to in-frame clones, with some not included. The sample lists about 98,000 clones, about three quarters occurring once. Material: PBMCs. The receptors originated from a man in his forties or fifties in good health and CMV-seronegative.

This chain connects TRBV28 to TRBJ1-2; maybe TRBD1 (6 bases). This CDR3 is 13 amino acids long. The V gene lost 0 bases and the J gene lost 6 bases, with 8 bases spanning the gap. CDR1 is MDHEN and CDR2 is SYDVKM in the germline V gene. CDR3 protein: CASSLWAGDGYTF. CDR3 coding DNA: TGTGCCAGCAGTTTATGGGCAGGGGATGGCTACACCTTC.

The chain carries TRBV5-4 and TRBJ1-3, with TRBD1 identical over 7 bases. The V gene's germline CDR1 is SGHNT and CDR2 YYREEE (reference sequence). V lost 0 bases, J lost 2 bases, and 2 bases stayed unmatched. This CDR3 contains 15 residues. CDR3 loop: CASSLDRGAGNTIYF. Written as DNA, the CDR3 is TGTGCCAGCAGCTTGGACAGGGGAGCTGGAAACACCATATATTTT.

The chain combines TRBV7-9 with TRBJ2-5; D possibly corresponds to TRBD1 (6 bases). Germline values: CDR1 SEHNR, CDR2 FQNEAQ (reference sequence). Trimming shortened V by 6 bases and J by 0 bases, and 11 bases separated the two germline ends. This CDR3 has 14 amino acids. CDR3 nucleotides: TGTGCCAGCAGTGGTGGACAGTACCAAGAGACCCAGTACTTC. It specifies CASSGGQYQETQYF.

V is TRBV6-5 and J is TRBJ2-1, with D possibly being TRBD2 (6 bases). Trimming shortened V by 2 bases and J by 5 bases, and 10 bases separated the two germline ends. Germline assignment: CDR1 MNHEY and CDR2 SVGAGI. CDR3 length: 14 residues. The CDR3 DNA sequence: TGTGCCAGCAGTTACGGGCTAGCGAACAATGAGCAGTTCTTC. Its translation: CASSYGLANNEQFF.

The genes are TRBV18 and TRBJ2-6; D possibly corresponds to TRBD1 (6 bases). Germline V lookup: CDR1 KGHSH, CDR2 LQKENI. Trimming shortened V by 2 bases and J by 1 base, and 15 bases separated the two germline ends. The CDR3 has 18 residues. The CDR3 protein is CASSPVGQGSSGANVLTF. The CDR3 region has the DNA TGTGCCAGCTCACCAGTAGGGCAGGGGTCATCTGGGGCCAACGTCCTGACTTTC.

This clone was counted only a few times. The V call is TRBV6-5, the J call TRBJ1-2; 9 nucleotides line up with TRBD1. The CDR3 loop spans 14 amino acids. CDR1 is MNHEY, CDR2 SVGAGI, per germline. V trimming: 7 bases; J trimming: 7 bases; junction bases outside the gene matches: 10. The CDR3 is CASISPGQGAGYTF. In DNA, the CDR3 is TGTGCCAGCATCTCCCCGGGACAGGGAGCTGGCTACACCTTC.

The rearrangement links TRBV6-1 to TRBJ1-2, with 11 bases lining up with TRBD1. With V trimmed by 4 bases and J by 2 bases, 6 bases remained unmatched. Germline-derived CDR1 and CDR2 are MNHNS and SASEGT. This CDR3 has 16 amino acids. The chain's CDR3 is CASSARGTGGNYGYTF. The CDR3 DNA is TGTGCCAGCAGTGCCCGGGGGACAGGGGGGAACTATGGCTACACCTTC.

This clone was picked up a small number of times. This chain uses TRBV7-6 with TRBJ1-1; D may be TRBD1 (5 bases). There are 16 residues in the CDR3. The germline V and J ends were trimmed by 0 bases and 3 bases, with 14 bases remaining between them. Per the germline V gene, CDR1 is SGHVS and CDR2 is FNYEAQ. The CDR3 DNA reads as TGTGCCAGCAGCTTAGCGCGGGGGGGAAGGGACACTGAAGCTTTCTTT. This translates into CASSLARGGRDTEAFF.

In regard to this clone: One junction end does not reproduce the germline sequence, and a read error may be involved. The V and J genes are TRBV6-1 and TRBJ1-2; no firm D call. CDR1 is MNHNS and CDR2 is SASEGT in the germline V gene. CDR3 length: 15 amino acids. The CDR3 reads CARSEAGGYIGGYTF. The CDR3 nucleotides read TGTGCCCGCAGTGAAGCTGGAGGGTACATCGGTGGCTACACCTTC.

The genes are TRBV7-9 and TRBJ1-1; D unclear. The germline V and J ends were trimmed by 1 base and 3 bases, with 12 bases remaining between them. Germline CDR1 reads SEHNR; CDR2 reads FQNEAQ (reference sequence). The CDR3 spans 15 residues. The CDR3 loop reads CASSLVSGRDTEAFF. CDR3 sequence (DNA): TGTGCCAGCAGCTTAGTTTCTGGGAGAGACACTGAAGCTTTCTTT.

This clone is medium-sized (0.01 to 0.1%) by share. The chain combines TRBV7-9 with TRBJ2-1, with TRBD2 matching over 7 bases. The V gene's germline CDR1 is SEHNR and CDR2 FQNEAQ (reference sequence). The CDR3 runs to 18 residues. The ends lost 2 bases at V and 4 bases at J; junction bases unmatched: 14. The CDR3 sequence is CASSLIVRLAAIYNEQFF. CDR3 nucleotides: TGTGCCAGCAGCTTAATCGTGCGGCTAGCGGCGATTTACAATGAGCAGTTCTTC.

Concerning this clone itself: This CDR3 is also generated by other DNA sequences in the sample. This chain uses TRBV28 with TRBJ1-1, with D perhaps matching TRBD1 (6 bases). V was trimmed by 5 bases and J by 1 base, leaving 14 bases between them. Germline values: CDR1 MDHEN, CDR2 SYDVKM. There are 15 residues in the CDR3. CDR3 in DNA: TGTGCCAGCAGTCTCCGGGACAACGAGAACACTGAAGCTTTCTTT. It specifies CASSLRDNENTEAFF.

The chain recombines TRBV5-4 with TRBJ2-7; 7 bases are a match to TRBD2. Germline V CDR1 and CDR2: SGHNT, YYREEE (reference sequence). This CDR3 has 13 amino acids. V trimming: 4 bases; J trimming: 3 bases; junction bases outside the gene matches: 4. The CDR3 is CASSTGTNYEQYF. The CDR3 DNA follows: TGTGCCAGCAGCACCGGGACTAACTACGAGCAGTACTTC. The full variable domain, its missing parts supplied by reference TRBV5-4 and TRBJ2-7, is ETGVTQSPTHLIKTRGQQVTLRCSSQSGHNTVSWYQQALGQGPQFIFQYYREEENGRGNFPPRFSGLQFPNYSSELNVNALELDDSALYLCASSTGTNYEQYFGPGTRLTVT.

CDR3 in amino acids: CASSGTSGGRNEQYF. The DNA of the CDR3 is TGCGCCAGCAGCGGGACTAGCGGGGGGAGAAACGAGCAGTACTTC. This sequence joins TRBV5-1 and TRBJ2-7, with 15 positions matching TRBD2. With 4 bases clipped from V and 5 bases from J, the junction kept 4 bases outside the gene matches. Germline V lookup: CDR1 SGHRS, CDR2 YFSETQ. CDR3 length: 15 amino acids.

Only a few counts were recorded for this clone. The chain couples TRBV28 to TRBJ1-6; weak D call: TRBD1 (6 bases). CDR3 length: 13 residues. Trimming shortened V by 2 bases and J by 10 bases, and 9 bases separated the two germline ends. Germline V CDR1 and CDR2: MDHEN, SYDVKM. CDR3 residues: CASSLKTGSPLHF. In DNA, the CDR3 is TGTGCCAGCAGTTTAAAAACAGGGTCACCCCTCCACTTT.

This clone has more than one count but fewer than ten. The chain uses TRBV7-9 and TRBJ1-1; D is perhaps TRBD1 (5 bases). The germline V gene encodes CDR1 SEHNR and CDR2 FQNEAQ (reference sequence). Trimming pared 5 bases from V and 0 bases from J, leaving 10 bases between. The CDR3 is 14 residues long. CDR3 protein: CASSRRQLNTEAFF. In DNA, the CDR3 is TGTGCCAGCAGCAGACGACAGCTGAACACTGAAGCTTTCTTT.

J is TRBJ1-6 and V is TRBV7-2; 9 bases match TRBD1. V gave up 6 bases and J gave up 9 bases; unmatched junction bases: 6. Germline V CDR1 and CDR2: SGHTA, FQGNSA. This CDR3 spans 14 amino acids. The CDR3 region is CASSWDREVSPLHF. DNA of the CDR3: TGTGCCAGCAGTTGGGACAGGGAGGTTTCACCCCTCCACTTT.

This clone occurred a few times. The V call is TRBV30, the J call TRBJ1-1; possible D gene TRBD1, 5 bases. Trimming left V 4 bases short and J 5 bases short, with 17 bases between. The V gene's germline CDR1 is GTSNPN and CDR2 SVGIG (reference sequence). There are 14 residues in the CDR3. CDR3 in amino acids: CAWTPGLMWTEAFF. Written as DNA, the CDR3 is TGTGCCTGGACCCCGGGACTCATGTGGACTGAAGCTTTCTTT.

CDR3 coding DNA: TGTGCCAGCAGCGTAGGGGATCAGGGGCAGGGGGGACCCCAGTACTTC. This sequence encodes CASSVGDQGQGGPQYF. This chain links TRBV9 with TRBJ2-5; D is perhaps TRBD1 (7 bases). Germline-derived CDR1 and CDR2 are SGDLS and YYNGEE. The CDR3 covers 16 residues. Trimming took off 0 bases at V and 9 bases at J, with 21 bases between the two ends. The full variable domain, rest sourced from reference TRBV9 and TRBJ2-5, is DSGVTQTPKHLITATGQRVTLRCSPRSGDLSVYWYQQSLDQGLQFLIQYYNGEERAKGNILERFSAQQFPDLHSELNLSSLELGDSALYFCASSVGDQGQGGPQYFGPGTRLLVL.

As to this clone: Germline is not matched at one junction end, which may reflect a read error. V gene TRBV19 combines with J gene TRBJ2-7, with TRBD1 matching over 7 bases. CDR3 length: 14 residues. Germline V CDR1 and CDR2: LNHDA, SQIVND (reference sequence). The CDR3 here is CVSSITGVSYEQYF. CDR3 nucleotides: TGTGTCAGTAGTATTACAGGGGTGTCCTACGAGCAGTACTTC. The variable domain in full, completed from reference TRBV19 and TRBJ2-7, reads DGGITQSPKYLFRKEGQNVTLSCEQNLNHDAMYWYRQDPGQGLRLIYYSQIVNDFQKGDIAEGYSVSREKKESFPLTVTSAQKNPTAFYLCVSSITGVSYEQYFGPGTRLTVT.

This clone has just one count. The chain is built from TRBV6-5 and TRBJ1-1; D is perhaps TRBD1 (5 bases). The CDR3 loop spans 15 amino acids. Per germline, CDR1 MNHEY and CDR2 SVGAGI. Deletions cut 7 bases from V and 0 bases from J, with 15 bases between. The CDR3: CASTPHGQLNTEAFF. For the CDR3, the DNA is TGTGCCAGCACCCCACACGGACAATTGAACACTGAAGCTTTCTTT.

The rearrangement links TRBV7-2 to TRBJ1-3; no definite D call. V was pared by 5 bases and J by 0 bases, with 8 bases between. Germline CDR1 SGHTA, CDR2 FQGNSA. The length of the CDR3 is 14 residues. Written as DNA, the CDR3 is TGTGCCAGCAGCGTAGGGAGCTCTGGAAACACCATATATTTT. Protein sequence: CASSVGSSGNTIYF.

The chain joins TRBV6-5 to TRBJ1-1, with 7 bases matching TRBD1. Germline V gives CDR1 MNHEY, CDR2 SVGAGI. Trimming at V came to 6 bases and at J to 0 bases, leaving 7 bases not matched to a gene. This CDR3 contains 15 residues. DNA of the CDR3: TGTGCCAGCAGATCTACCGGGACAGTGAACACTGAAGCTTTCTTT. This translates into CASRSTGTVNTEAFF.

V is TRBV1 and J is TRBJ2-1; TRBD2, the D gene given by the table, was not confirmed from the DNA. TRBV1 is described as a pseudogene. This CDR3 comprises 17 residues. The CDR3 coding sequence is TGCACCAGCAGCCAAGATTCGCCGGGGGGTCGGTACAATGAGCAGTTCTTC. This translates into CTSSQDSPGGRYNEQFF.

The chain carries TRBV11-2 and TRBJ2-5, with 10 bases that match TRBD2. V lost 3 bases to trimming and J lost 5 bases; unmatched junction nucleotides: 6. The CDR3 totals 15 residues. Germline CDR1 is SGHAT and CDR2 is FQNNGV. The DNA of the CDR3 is TGTGCCAGCAGCTTGAGCGGGGGGGCCGAGGAGACCCAGTACTTC. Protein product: CASSLSGGAEETQYF.

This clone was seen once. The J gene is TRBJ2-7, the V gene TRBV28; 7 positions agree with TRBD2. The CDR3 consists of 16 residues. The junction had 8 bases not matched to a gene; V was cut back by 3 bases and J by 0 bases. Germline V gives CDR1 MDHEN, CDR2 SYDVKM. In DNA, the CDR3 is TGTGCCAGCAGTTTGTCTTGGCGGGGGAGCTCCTACGAGCAGTACTTC. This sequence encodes CASSLSWRGSSYEQYF.

The CDR3 region has the DNA TGTGCCAGCAGACAGGACAGGGGGCTCTTCAATGAGCAGTTCTTC. Amino acids: CASRQDRGLFNEQFF. The chain combines TRBV6-1 with TRBJ2-1; 11 bases match TRBD1. This CDR3 is 15 amino acids long. Germline V CDR1 and CDR2: MNHNS, SASEGT. Trimming cost V 6 bases and J 6 bases; bases outside gene matches: 7.

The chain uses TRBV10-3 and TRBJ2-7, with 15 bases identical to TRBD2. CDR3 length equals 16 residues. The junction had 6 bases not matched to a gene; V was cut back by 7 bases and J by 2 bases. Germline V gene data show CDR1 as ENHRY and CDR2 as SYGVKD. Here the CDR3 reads CAITNGLAGGPYEQYF. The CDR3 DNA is TGTGCCATCACCAACGGACTAGCGGGGGGGCCCTACGAGCAGTACTTC.

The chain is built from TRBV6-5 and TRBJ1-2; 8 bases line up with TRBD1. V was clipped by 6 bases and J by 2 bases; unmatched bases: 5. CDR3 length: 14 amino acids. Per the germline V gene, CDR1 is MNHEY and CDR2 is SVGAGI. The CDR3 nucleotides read TGTGCCAGCAGCAACAGGGGGAGCAACTATGGCTACACCTTC. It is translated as CASSNRGSNYGYTF.

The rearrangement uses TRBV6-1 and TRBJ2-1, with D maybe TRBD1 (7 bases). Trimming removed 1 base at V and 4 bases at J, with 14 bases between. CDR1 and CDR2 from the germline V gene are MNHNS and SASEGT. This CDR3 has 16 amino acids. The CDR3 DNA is TGTGCCAGCAGTGAAGGGGGGGACAGCCTTTACAATGAGCAGTTCTTC. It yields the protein CASSEGGDSLYNEQFF.